This is a list of T cell receptor beta chains from one sample in a study of blood T cell repertoires in COVID-19. Sequencing used immunoSEQ multiplex PCR; TCRdb keeps in-frame clones, though not all of them. The sample contains hundreds of thousands of clones, more than 75% of which appear only once. The sample taken for sequencing was peripheral blood. These receptor sequences come from a man in his 70s with acute or convalescent COVID-19. CDR3s include the opening cysteine and the closing phenylalanine or tryptophan. A D gene is named only where the DNA matches it firmly. For some rows the clone size is stated as once, few or many, or as a class when expanded; others skip it.

>TRBV7-2|NA|TRBJ2-2|TRBD2
TGTGCCAGCAGCTTAGGTAGCGGGGGGACGAACACCGGGGAGCTGTTTTTT
CASSLGSGGTNTGELFF
>TRBV2|NA|TRBJ2-2|NA
TGTGCCAGCAGTGTACAGGGTTTCGGGGAGCTGTTTTTT
CASSVQGFGELFF
>TRBV19|NA|TRBJ2-7|NA
TGTGCCAGTAGTATTGAAGGCGGCACGACCTACGAGCAGTACTTC
CASSIEGGTTYEQYF
>TRBV10-3|NA|TRBJ1-2|NA
TGTGCCATCAGTGAGTCGAGTCGGGGAGGCCACACCTTC
CAISESSRGGHTF
>TRBV2|NA|TRBJ2-5|NA
TGTGCCAGCCGATGGACAGCAGCCCAACAAGAGACCCAGTACTTC
CASRWTAAQQETQYF
>TRBV6-5|NA|TRBJ1-1|TRBD1
TGTGCCAGTTTACAGGGGGTGGGGGGCACTGAAGCTTTCTTT
CASLQGVGGTEAFF
>TRBV7-8|NA|TRBJ2-7|NA
TGTGCCAGCAGCCTGCGGACAGACCAGTACTTC
CASSLRTDQYF
>TRBV11-2|NA|TRBJ2-7|TRBD2
TGTGCCAGCAGCTTAGATCGGATCGGGGGGAGCTCCTACGAGCAGTACTTC
CASSLDRIGGSSYEQYF
>TRBV2|once|TRBJ1-2|NA
TGTGCCAGCAGTGGCGACAGAAACTATGGCTACACCTTC
CASSGDRNYGYTF
>TRBV7-2|NA|TRBJ1-1|NA
TGTGCCAGCAGCTTACAGGCTCGGACTGAAGCTTTCTTT
CASSLQARTEAFF
>TRBV28|NA|TRBJ2-3|NA
TGTGCCAGCAGTTTAAGGGGCGCGGGAACAGATACGCAGTATTTT
CASSLRGAGTDTQYF
>TRBV27|NA|TRBJ1-6|NA
TGTGCCAGCAGGGTGACAGGAAATTCACCCCTCCACTTT
CASRVTGNSPLHF
>TRBV2|NA|TRBJ2-3|TRBD2
TGTGCCGGAACTAGCGGGGATCGATTTCGGGATACGCAGTATTTT
CAGTSGDRFRDTQYF
>TRBV15|NA|TRBJ1-2|TRBD1
TGTGCCACCAGCAGAAACCCGGCAGGGGGCACTTATGGCTACACCTTC
CATSRNPAGGTYGYTF
>TRBV24-1|NA|TRBJ1-5|TRBD1
TGTGCCACCAGTGAGTCCAGGGGGCGGGTCAATCAGCCCCAGCATTTT
CATSESRGRVNQPQHF
>TRBV6-2/TRBV6-3|NA|TRBJ1-5|TRBD1
TGTGCCAGCAGTTACGGGACAGGGGGTCAGCCCCAGCATTTT
CASSYGTGGQPQHF
>TRBV5-3|few|TRBJ2-1|TRBD1
TGTGCCAGAAGCTTTCGACAGGGCTACAATGAGCAGTTCTTC
CARSFRQGYNEQFF
>TRBV1|NA|TRBJ2-7|NA
TGCACCAGCCCGGGATACTACGAGCAGTACTTC
CTSPGYYEQYF
>TRBV7-9|NA|TRBJ2-5|NA
TGTGCCAGCAGCTTACAGGGGTCGCGGGAGACCCAGTACTTC
CASSLQGSRETQYF
>TRBV30|NA|TRBJ2-5|NA
TGTGCCTGGAGTGTACAGGGAGGGAAGACCCAGTACTTC
CAWSVQGGKTQYF
>TRBV28|NA|TRBJ1-5|TRBD1
TGTGCCAGCAGCCCCGGACAGGGGCGGGGGCCCCAGCATTTT
CASSPGQGRGPQHF
>TRBV18|NA|TRBJ2-7|TRBD1
TGTGCCAGCTCCGCGGACAGGGTTCAAGAGCAGTACTTC
CASSADRVQEQYF
>TRBV11-2|once|TRBJ1-2|NA
TGTGCCAGCAGCTTAAGACAGGAGATCCCCTATGGCTACACCTTC
CASSLRQEIPYGYTF
>TRBV3-1/TRBV3-2|NA|TRBJ2-3|TRBD2
TGTGCCAGCAGCCAACTACCGGGACTAGCCCGCACAGATACGCAGTATTTT
CASSQLPGLARTDTQYF
>TRBV2|once|TRBJ2-7|NA
TGTGCCAGCAGAAGGGACACAGGAGGCGAGCAGTACTTC
CASRRDTGGEQYF
>TRBV9|NA|TRBJ2-1|NA
TGTGCCAGCAGCGTAATGGGTACAGGCAATGAGCAGTTCTTC
CASSVMGTGNEQFF
>TRBV19|NA|TRBJ2-5|TRBD2
TGTGCCAGTATGAGACTAGCGGGGGGCCAAGAGACCCAGTACTTC
CASMRLAGGQETQYF
>TRBV30|NA|TRBJ2-1|NA
TGTGCCTGGAGTGTTAAAACAGGGTACTACAATGAGCAGTTCTTC
CAWSVKTGYYNEQFF
>TRBV10-3|NA|TRBJ2-7|TRBD1
TGTGCCATCAGGATCCCGGGACAGGGGTCCTACGAGCAGTACTTC
CAIRIPGQGSYEQYF
>TRBV28|NA|TRBJ1-4|TRBD1
TGTGCCAGTTTCGACAGGGCAGGTGAAAAACTGTTTTTT
CASFDRAGEKLFF
>TRBV28|NA|TRBJ2-2|NA
TGTGCCAGCACAGGCCCCGCTTGGTCCGCCGGGGAGCTGTTTTTT
CASTGPAWSAGELFF
>TRBV4-3|NA|TRBJ1-6|NA
TGCGCCAGCAGCCACAGGGCGGACCTTAATAATTCACCCCTCCACTTT
CASSHRADLNNSPLHF
>TRBV7-2|NA|TRBJ2-2|NA
TGTGCCAGCAGCGGTCGACGGGACACCGGGGAGCTGTTTTTT
CASSGRRDTGELFF
>TRBV28|few|TRBJ2-1|TRBD2
TGTGCCAGCATTGGCGGGAGCTCCTACAATGAGCAGTTCTTC
CASIGGSSYNEQFF
>TRBV5-5|NA|TRBJ1-5|NA
TGTGCCAGCAGCTTAGACGTTCAGGGGCCCCTCAAGGCCCAGCATTTT
CASSLDVQGPLKAQHF
>TRBV4-2|NA|TRBJ1-2|NA
TGTGCCAGCAGCCAAGATGGGGGGAGGGACTATGGCTACACCTTC
CASSQDGGRDYGYTF
>TRBV4-3|NA|TRBJ2-7|TRBD1
TGCGCCAGCAGCCTGTCACACAGGGGTCCCTACGAGCAGTACTTC
CASSLSHRGPYEQYF
>TRBV7-2|NA|TRBJ2-1|NA
TGTGCCAGCAGCCTATCCGGCGGAATCTACAATGAGCAGTTCTTC
CASSLSGGIYNEQFF
>TRBV27|NA|TRBJ2-2|NA
TGTGCCAGCAGTTTATCCGGGGGGCGCACCGGGGAGCTGTTTTTT
CASSLSGGRTGELFF
>TRBV5-1|NA|TRBJ2-5|NA
TGCGCCAGCAGCCCCGCGTCTAGCTCCGAGACCCAGTACTTC
CASSPASSSETQYF
>TRBV20-1|NA|TRBJ1-5|NA
TGCAGTGCTAGTCTTGGGGGGGCGAGTCAGCCCCAGCATTTT
CSASLGGASQPQHF
>TRBV7-9|NA|TRBJ1-6|NA
TGTGCCAGCAGTTCCAAAACCGAGGGCTCACCCCTCCACTTT
CASSSKTEGSPLHF
>TRBV6-5|NA|TRBJ1-1|NA
TGTGCCAGCAGGGTTATCCTCTCACGGACTGAAGCTTTCTTT
CASRVILSRTEAFF
>TRBV6-1|NA|TRBJ1-3|NA
TGTGCCAGCAGTGAAGACCCACTTGGAAACACCATATATTTT
CASSEDPLGNTIYF
>TRBV24-1|few|TRBJ2-7|TRBD1
TGTGCCACCAGTAACCAGGGGGCGAGCGAGCAGTACTTC
CATSNQGASEQYF
>TRBV9|NA|TRBJ2-1|NA
TGTGCCAGCAGCCCCAGGGACAAGGGGACGGCCGACAGCTCCTACAATGAGCAGTTCTTC
CASSPRDKGTADSSYNEQFF
>TRBV27|NA|TRBJ2-7|TRBD1
TGTGCCAGCAGCCCGGGACAGGGGGCCTACGAGCAGTACTTC
CASSPGQGAYEQYF
>TRBV3-1/TRBV3-2|few|TRBJ2-2|TRBD2
TGTGCCAGCAGCCCAGTCACTAGCGGGAGAGTCGGGGAGCTGTTTTTT
CASSPVTSGRVGELFF
>TRBV4-2|NA|TRBJ2-3|TRBD2
TGTGCCAGCAGCCAGCTAGCGGGGGGCATCACAGATACGCAGTATTTT
CASSQLAGGITDTQYF
>TRBV28|NA|TRBJ1-1|NA
TGTGCCAGCAGTTTATTGGGGACTAACACTGAAGCTTTCTTT
CASSLLGTNTEAFF
>TRBV20-1|NA|TRBJ1-1|NA
TGCAGTGCTCCCCCCCGCACTGAAGCTTTCTTT
CSAPPRTEAFF
>TRBV27|NA|TRBJ1-6|NA
TGTGCCAGCTGCTTGACAAGATATAATTCACCCCTCCACTTT
CASCLTRYNSPLHF
>TRBV7-2|NA|TRBJ2-2|TRBD1
TGTGCCAGCAGCTCGACAGGGGGCTCATATACCGGGGAGCTGTTTTTT
CASSSTGGSYTGELFF